This T cell receptor (beta chain) was observed in a study of shared clonotypes between healthy human individuals. For sorted subsets, about 190 ng DNA per replicate equaled approximately 30,000 T cell genomes. Libraries were prepared by immunoSEQ multiplex PCR; TCRdb keeps only in-frame clonotypes and omits some of them. The sample lists about 2.4 million clones, over 85% occurring once. About this clone: Antigen unknown.

The V segment lost 5 bases and the J segment 7 bases; nucleotides outside the gene matches: 7. In germline, CDR1 is SGHAT, CDR2 FQNNGV. The CDR3 totals 15 residues. Whole-study results and caveats: Investigators collected only blood, and repertoires in tissues likely differ.

The genes are TRBV11-2 and TRBJ2-1; TRBD2 agrees at 11 bases. Specimen: naive CD4+ T cells from PBMCs. The subset: CD45RA+ positively selected. The receptor was isolated from a man aged 18 to 30 in good health. Some clones in this sample may be carry-over from other donors' samples. This chain's CDR3 is CASSAFSGRGNEQFF. CDR3 coding DNA: TGTGCCAGCAGCGCATTTAGCGGGAGGGGGAATGAGCAGTTCTTC.